The entry below describes one T cell receptor beta chain. This entry is derived from a study of monozygotic twins with inflammatory bowel disease. A template switching step added UMIs, each with a 6-nucleotide sample barcode. No DNA is given; TCRdb re-called the 5' RACE reads and lists each CDR3 protein once. The sample totals a few hundred thousand distinct CDR3 sequences. The template was total RNA from whole blood, with no T cell sorting. This CDR3 spans 16 amino acids. The germline V gene has CDR1 SEHNR and CDR2 FQNEAQ (reference sequence). V gene TRBV7-9 combines with J gene TRBJ1-6. This TCR came from a human donor with ulcerative colitis or Crohn's disease, or a healthy co-twin of an affected twin (not recorded which). Sample: blood. CDR3: CASSLGESSYNSPLHF.